The 30 T cell receptor beta chains below were found in one sample sequenced in a study of long-term antiretroviral therapy in people with HIV. Run at survey level, the immunoSEQ assay was version v3.0. Repertoires were generated with immunoSEQ multiplex PCR, while TCRdb's copy carries only in-frame clones and drops some. The sample consists of about 35,000 clones, roughly 94% of them appearing once. Specimen: unsorted PBMCs, collected 4.1 years after starting antiretroviral therapy. These receptors were collected from a woman between 45 and 65 years old with HIV.

The J gene is TRBJ1-4, the V gene TRBV19, with 7 bases that match TRBD1. Unmatched junction bases numbered 8, after V lost 9 bases and J lost 7 bases. Germline V gives CDR1 LNHDA, CDR2 SQIVND (reference sequence). This CDR3 contains 13 residues. For the CDR3, the DNA is TGTGCCAGCATCGGGACAGCCCTTGAAAAACTGTTTTTT. Encoded protein: CASIGTALEKLFF.

The chain joins TRBV7-6 to TRBJ2-3, with no clear D. Per germline, CDR1 SGHVS and CDR2 FNYEAQ. The CDR3 contains 14 residues. Trimming cost V 4 bases and J 0 bases, with 8 bases left between them. The CDR3: CASSWTASTDTQYF. The CDR3 DNA follows: TGTGCCAGCAGCTGGACCGCCAGCACAGATACGCAGTATTTT.

The rearrangement links TRBV5-4 to TRBJ1-2; D remains ambiguous. The V end was cut by 0 bases, the J end by 10 bases, with 16 bases between. Germline V gene lookup returns CDR1 SGHNT and CDR2 YYREEE (reference sequence). The CDR3 sequence is 14 residues long. As DNA, the CDR3 is TGTGCCAGCAGCTTGGAGCAACCCCTCAGAGACTACACCTTC. This gives the protein CASSLEQPLRDYTF. Supplemented by reference TRBV5-4 and TRBJ1-2, the full variable domain reads ETGVTQSPTHLIKTRGQQVTLRCSSQSGHNTVSWYQQALGQGPQFIFQYYREEENGRGNFPPRFSGLQFPNYSSELNVNALELDDSALYLCASSLEQPLRDYTFGSGTRLTVV.

The chain carries TRBV4-3 and TRBJ1-6; possibly TRBD1 for D (5 bases). V was trimmed by 1 base and J by 6 bases, leaving 10 bases between them. The CDR3 is 15 residues long. Looked up from germline, CDR1 is LGHNA and CDR2 is YSLEER. DNA of the CDR3: TGCGCCAGCAGCCAAGTAGGGGTCGGTAATTCACCCCTCCACTTT. Translation: CASSQVGVGNSPLHF.

The chain uses TRBV19 and TRBJ2-7; 12 bases map to TRBD1. V shed 4 bases, J shed 4 bases, and the junction held 8 bases outside the gene matches. This CDR3 spans 16 amino acids. Germline CDR1 LNHDA, CDR2 SQIVND (reference sequence). The CDR3 DNA is TGTGCCAGTAGTACCTCCGGGACAGGGGGCTTTTACGAGCAGTACTTC. Translating gives CASSTSGTGGFYEQYF.

This chain joins TRBV6-9 and TRBJ2-2, with a weak D call TRBD2 (6 bases). V lost 5 bases and J lost 3, with 13 bases in between. In germline, CDR1 is MNHGY, CDR2 SVAAGI. The CDR3 is 15 amino acids. CDR3 protein: CASSTSRDYTGELFF. In DNA form, the CDR3 reads TGTGCCAGCAGTACCAGCCGGGACTACACCGGGGAGCTGTTTTTT.

The rearrangement joins TRBV9 to TRBJ2-3; D is ambiguous. CDR3 length: 11 amino acids. Per germline, CDR1 SGDLS and CDR2 YYNGEE. The V end lost 4 bases, the J end lost 2 bases, and 2 bases lay between the germline ends. The CDR3, as DNA: TGTGCCAGCAGCTTCACAGATACGCAGTATTTT. Its translation is CASSFTDTQYF.

The chain joins TRBV4-1 to TRBJ1-1; TRBD1 is a possible D gene (6 bases). V gave up 6 bases and J gave up 3 bases, with 8 bases separating them. Germline V lookup: CDR1 MGHRA, CDR2 YSYEKL. CDR3 length: 12 amino acids. This CDR3 reads CASRRQDTEAFF. The CDR3 coding sequence is TGCGCCAGCAGGAGACAGGACACTGAAGCTTTCTTT.

The chain is built from TRBV7-2 and TRBJ1-5, with D possibly being TRBD1 (6 bases). Germline V CDR1 and CDR2: SGHTA, FQGNSA. The CDR3 sequence is 13 residues long. V lost 8 bases to trimming and J lost 5 bases, with 13 bases between them. The CDR3 reads CASGTGTHQPQHF. CDR3 in DNA: TGTGCCAGCGGAACAGGGACCCATCAGCCCCAGCATTTT.

This CDR3 reads CASSLYGREVETQYF. The CDR3 DNA sequence: TGTGCCAGCAGCTTGTATGGCAGGGAGGTAGAGACCCAGTACTTC. J is TRBJ2-5 and V is TRBV5-6, with D perhaps TRBD2 (6 bases). Trimming cost V 1 base and J 4 bases, with 14 bases left between them. The length of the CDR3 is 15 residues. Germline assignment: CDR1 SGHDT and CDR2 YYEEEE. The whole variable domain, filled in from reference TRBV5-6 and TRBJ2-5, reads DAGVTQSPTHLIKTRGQQVTLRCSPKSGHDTVSWYQQALGQGPQFIFQYYEEEERQRGNFPDRFSGHQFPNYSSELNVNALLLGDSALYLCASSLYGREVETQYFGPGTRLLVL.

The chain joins TRBV5-1 to TRBJ1-2; tentatively, D is TRBD1 (5 bases). V shed 0 bases and J shed 14 bases, with 20 bases lying between them. The length of the CDR3 is 14 residues. The germline CDR1 and CDR2 sequences are SGHRS and YFSETQ. The CDR3 nucleotides are TGCGCCAGCAGCTTGGAGGGAGGGCCCGGGGCATGGACCTTC. Its protein product is CASSLEGGPGAWTF.

This chain uses TRBV5-6 with TRBJ1-1; tentative D call: TRBD1 (5 bases). The CDR3 is 15 residues long. The V end was cut by 4 bases, the J end by 2 bases, with 15 bases between. Germline V lookup: CDR1 SGHDT, CDR2 YYEEEE. The CDR3 loop is CASSPPAGHNTEAFF. The CDR3 DNA reads TGTGCCAGCAGCCCTCCAGCCGGACATAACACTGAAGCTTTCTTT.

Comment on this clone: At one end the junction does not follow the germline gene, possibly because of a read error. The rearrangement uses TRBV7-7 and TRBJ2-1, with TRBD1 as a possible D gene (5 bases). This CDR3 has 15 residues. Per the germline V gene, CDR1 is SSHAT and CDR2 is FNYEAQ (reference sequence). The CDR3 DNA reads as TGTGCTAGCAGCTTAGGTAGGGGATCCTACAATGAGCAGTTCTTC. It translates to CASSLGRGSYNEQFF.

The rearrangement joins TRBV27 to TRBJ2-2; TRBD1 agrees at 8 bases. The junction had 8 bases not matched to a gene; V was cut back by 4 bases and J by 7 bases. The germline V gene encodes CDR1 MNHEY and CDR2 SMNVEV (reference sequence). The CDR3 sequence is 15 residues long. CDR3 in amino acids: CASSWAGGEHGELFF. The CDR3 DNA follows: TGTGCCAGCAGTTGGGCAGGGGGCGAGCACGGGGAGCTGTTTTTT.

V is TRBV7-3 and J is TRBJ1-3; D is ambiguous. The CDR3 extends over 14 amino acids. V gave up 2 bases and J gave up 0 bases, with 5 bases separating them. Germline V gene data show CDR1 as SGHTA and CDR2 as FQGTGA. The CDR3 DNA reads as TGTGCCAGCAGCTTAGACGGCTCTGGAAACACCATATATTTT. Translating it yields CASSLDGSGNTIYF.

J is TRBJ1-1 and V is TRBV7-8; possibly TRBD1 for D (6 bases). The CDR3 runs to 18 residues. V gave up 1 base and J gave up 4 bases, with 22 bases separating them. CDR1 SGHVS and CDR2 FQNEAQ come from the germline V gene. This chain's CDR3 is CASSLVRESGDWGTEAFF. As DNA, the CDR3 is TGTGCCAGCAGCTTAGTGAGAGAGTCAGGGGATTGGGGCACTGAAGCTTTCTTT.

The genes are TRBV7-3 and TRBJ2-1; tentatively, D is TRBD2 (6 bases). The V gene's germline CDR1 is SGHTA and CDR2 FQGTGA. V was trimmed by 5 bases and J by 0 bases, leaving 11 bases between them. The CDR3 sequence is 15 residues long. For the CDR3, the DNA is TGTGCCAGCAGCCCGGGACTGATCTCCTACAATGAGCAGTTCTTC. Translating it yields CASSPGLISYNEQFF.

The chain has TRBV2 and TRBJ1-5; D remains ambiguous. The CDR3 is made up of 14 amino acids. Germline lookup yields CDR1 SNHLY and CDR2 FYNNEI. Deletions cut 6 bases from V and 5 bases from J, with 14 bases between. CDR3 loop: CASRNDREDQPQHF. CDR3 bases: TGTGCCAGCAGGAACGACCGGGAGGATCAGCCCCAGCATTTT. Supplemented by reference TRBV2 and TRBJ1-5, the full variable domain reads EPEVTQTPSHQVTQMGQEVILRCVPISNHLYFYWYRQILGQKVEFLVSFYNNEISEKSEIFDDQFSVERPDGSNFTLKIRSTKLEDSAMYFCASRNDREDQPQHFGDGTRLSIL.

The chain carries TRBV21-1 and TRBJ2-7. TRBV21-1 is a pseudogene locus. The CDR3 has 17 residues. The CDR3 coding sequence is TGTGCCAGCAGCAAAGTAGGTAGGGCGCCCGGCCAATACGAGCAGTACTTC. It translates to CASSKVGRAPGQYEQYF.

The V call is TRBV9, the J call TRBJ2-5; D may be TRBD2 (6 bases). Germline CDR1 is SGDLS and CDR2 is YYNGEE. Trimming shortened V by 4 bases and J by 1 base, and 20 bases separated the two germline ends. CDR3 size: 17 residues. The CDR3 DNA reads TGTGCCAGCAGCAGAGGTTCTAGCGTAGACCTCCAAGAGACCCAGTACTTC. It encodes CASSRGSSVDLQETQYF.

The chain carries TRBV7-8 and TRBJ2-1; D uncertain. The ends were cut back, 5 bases at V and 7 bases at J, with 9 bases in the middle. The CDR3 runs 12 residues. CDR1 SGHVS and CDR2 FQNEAQ come from the germline V gene. This CDR3 reads CASSLHGNEQFF. The CDR3 coding sequence is TGTGCCAGCAGCCTCCATGGTAATGAGCAGTTCTTC.

The chain's CDR3 is CASSPYRAVTYEQYF. In nucleotides, the CDR3 is TGTGCCAGCAGCCCCTACAGGGCTGTGACCTACGAGCAGTACTTC. This chain uses TRBV14 with TRBJ2-7; D is perhaps TRBD1 (6 bases). V lost 4 bases, J lost 2 bases, and 15 bases lay in between. CDR1 SGHDN and CDR2 FVKESK come from the germline V gene. The CDR3 covers 15 residues.

The chain links TRBV6-5 to TRBJ2-1, with TRBD2 matching over 14 bases. Germline trimming cut 6 bases from V and 9 bases from J; bases unmatched to any gene: 7. The germline V gene encodes CDR1 MNHEY and CDR2 SVGAGI. CDR3 length: 15 amino acids. DNA for the CDR3: TGTGCCAGCAGCGCCGGGACTAGCGGGGGTGGTGAGCAGTTCTTC. Translation: CASSAGTSGGGEQFF.

The V gene is TRBV27, the J gene TRBJ1-5; possibly TRBD1 for D (5 bases). V shed 3 bases and J shed 5 bases, with 11 bases lying between them. This CDR3 comprises 14 residues. From germline, CDR1 is MNHEY and CDR2 SMNVEV (reference sequence). The CDR3 region is CASSLWGEDQPQHF. Here the CDR3 DNA reads TGTGCCAGCAGTTTGTGGGGGGAGGATCAGCCCCAGCATTTT.

The chain has TRBV7-9 and TRBJ1-5, with D maybe TRBD1 (5 bases). The V and J ends lost 8 bases and 4 bases respectively, with 9 bases between them. This CDR3 is built from 12 residues. Germline lookup yields CDR1 SEHNR and CDR2 FQNEAQ (reference sequence). The chain's CDR3 is CASSEGNQPQHF. In DNA form, the CDR3 reads TGTGCCAGCTCGGAGGGGAATCAGCCCCAGCATTTT.

CDR3 coding DNA: TGTGCCAGTAGTATAGCCGCCGGGGGTTCGGGTGAAGCTTTCTTT. It translates to CASSIAAGGSGEAFF. The chain couples TRBV19 to TRBJ1-1; a possible D gene is TRBD1 (5 bases). Trimming took off 1 base at V and 7 bases at J, with 16 bases between the two ends. The CDR3 has 15 residues. From germline, CDR1 is LNHDA and CDR2 SQIVND (reference sequence).

The CDR3 region has the DNA TGTGCCAGCAGCTTTTTAGCGGGGGGGTGGTACACCGGGGAGCTGTTTTTT. This translates into CASSFLAGGWYTGELFF. The chain recombines TRBV7-2 with TRBJ2-2, with TRBD2 identical over 11 bases. Per the germline V gene, CDR1 is SGHTA and CDR2 is FQGNSA. The CDR3 sequence is 17 residues long. Germline trimming cut 3 bases from V and 3 bases from J; bases unmatched to any gene: 6.

V gene TRBV19 combines with J gene TRBJ1-2; no clear D gene. The CDR3 is made up of 13 amino acids. V lost 3 bases and J 2 bases, leaving 7 bases between the germline ends. Germline assignment: CDR1 LNHDA and CDR2 SQIVND (reference sequence). CDR3 amino acids: CASSMGINYGYTF. For the CDR3, the DNA is TGTGCCAGTAGTATGGGTATCAACTATGGCTACACCTTC.

The chain has TRBV6-5 and TRBJ2-1; unclear D gene. Germline-derived CDR1 and CDR2 are MNHEY and SVGAGI. Trimming removed 0 bases at V and 4 bases at J, with 4 bases between. The CDR3 totals 13 residues. CDR3: CASSYSAYNEQFF. CDR3 sequence (DNA): TGTGCCAGCAGTTACTCAGCATACAATGAGCAGTTCTTC.

The J gene is TRBJ1-5, the V gene TRBV7-8; D might be TRBD1 (6 bases). Trimming removed 2 bases at V and 4 bases at J, with 21 bases between. From germline, CDR1 is SGHVS and CDR2 FQNEAQ. CDR3 length: 18 amino acids. CDR3 amino acids: CASSLSGPVGARNQPQHF. The CDR3 region has the DNA TGTGCCAGCAGCTTATCCGGGCCGGTGGGGGCGAGGAATCAGCCCCAGCATTTT.